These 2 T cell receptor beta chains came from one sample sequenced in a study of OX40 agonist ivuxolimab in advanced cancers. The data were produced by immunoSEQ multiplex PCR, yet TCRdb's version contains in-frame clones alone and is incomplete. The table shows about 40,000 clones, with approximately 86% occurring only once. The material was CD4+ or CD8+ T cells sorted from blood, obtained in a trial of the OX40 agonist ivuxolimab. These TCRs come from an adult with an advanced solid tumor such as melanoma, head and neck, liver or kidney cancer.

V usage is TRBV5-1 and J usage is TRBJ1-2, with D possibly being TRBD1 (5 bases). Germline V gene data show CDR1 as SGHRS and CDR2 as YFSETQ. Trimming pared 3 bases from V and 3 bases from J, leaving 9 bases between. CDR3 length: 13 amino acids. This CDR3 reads CASSSTDDYGYTF. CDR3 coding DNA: TGCGCCAGCAGCTCGACAGACGACTATGGCTACACCTTC.

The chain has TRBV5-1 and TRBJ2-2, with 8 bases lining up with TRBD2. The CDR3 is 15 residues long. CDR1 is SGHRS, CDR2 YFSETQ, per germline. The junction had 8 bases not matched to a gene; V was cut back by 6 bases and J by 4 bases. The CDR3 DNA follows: TGCGCCAGCACACCGGGGGGGCGAAGCACCGGGGAGCTGTTTTTT. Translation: CASTPGGRSTGELFF.